This TCR beta chain was identified in a study of regulatory T cells in long-lasting Graves disease (dated by TCRdb to the early 2020s). As for the study more broadly: Persistent Graves' disease meant more than 5 years of antithyroid drug treatment with TSH receptor autoantibodies that stayed positive. Patients with persistent Graves' disease were compared with patients with newly diagnosed Graves' disease using TCR sequencing and RNA sequencing of peripheral blood. The study took place in China and was registered as a clinical trial. TCR sequencing covered 13 persistent and around 20 newly diagnosed Graves' disease patients, approximately 33 samples in total. Persistent Graves' disease patients in the clinical cohort had taken antithyroid drugs for 9 to 11 years on average.

Sequences GTSNPN (CDR1) and SVGIG (CDR2) are obtained from the germline V gene (reference sequence). The CDR3 spans 13 residues, from the cysteine through the phenylalanine. Just the 39-base CDR3 DNA is kept, in frame starting at base 1. V is clipped by 2 bases and J by 3 bases, and the sequence between their germline boundaries is 10 bases long. Study-wide findings and limitations: Lower TCR Shannon entropy and fewer highly expanded clones were observed in persistent Graves' disease patients than in newly diagnosed patients, which suggested clonal expansion. Because the primary lesion, thyroid tissue, could not be accessed, the study looked at peripheral blood alone. The small sample size was acknowledged by the authors as a limitation that may reduce accuracy. Sequencing and analysis were restricted to the TCR beta chain. TRBV28, TRBJ1-2 and TRBJ2-5 were preferentially used in persistent disease, while TRBV20-1 and TRBJ2-1 were favored in newly diagnosed disease. Patients with persistent disease shared more public clonotypes (under 3,000) than newly diagnosed patients did (about 970).

Sample time point, as interpreted from the label and publication: persistent/refractory GD, antithyroid drugs over 5 years with positive TRAb. For both TCR sequencing and RNA sequencing, RNA was extracted from PBMCs using TRIzol. The diagnosis of Graves' disease followed American Thyroid Association guidelines. Patients for the study were recruited at an endocrinology department in Xi'an, China. From each patient, about 9.7 milliliters of peripheral blood was collected into an EDTA anticoagulant tube. Ficoll Paque Plus density gradient separation was used to isolate PBMCs, and no additional T cell sorting was done. An Agilent 2100 Bioanalyzer and agarose gel were used to check RNA quality, while a NanoDrop 2000 measured RNA concentration. This clonotype was seen at least ten times. The antigen it binds to is not known. Per-base qualities were not stored, and no clone one base away is much larger. The library relied on multiplex PCR. The sequencer listed for this sample is Illumina HiSeq 4000. CDR3 regions were amplified by Arm-PCR with iRepertoire HTBI primers to construct TCR beta libraries. Gel purification was performed on PCR products prior to sequencing. Concerning the study's data processing: Across samples, approximately 68 TRBV and 14 TRBJ segments were identified and used for gene usage analysis of CDR3 amino acid clonotypes. COPE and FqMerger were used to merge the filtered high-quality paired reads into contigs. BLAST was used to align contigs to IMGT TRBV, TRBD and TRBJ reference genes, and CDR3 was defined according to IMGT. Any clonotype with a frequency above 0.1% was counted as a highly expanded clone. Shannon entropy served as the measure of repertoire diversity, while the Gini coefficient captured V-J evenness. A clonotype found in more than one individual was treated as public. Using fastp trimming at Q25 and MiXCR clonotype assembly, TCRdb reanalyzed the public sequencing data and kept in-frame beta chains. All rows with the same CDR3 protein become a single entry with the most common DNA and genes. The V and J calls come from TCRdb's annotation, not from the publication. A total of hundreds of thousands of distinct CDR3 sequences appear in this sample, roughly 20% of them only once. The ten top clones hold around 21% of the sample.

The sequence derives from a female donor with Graves disease. This specimen was peripheral blood mononuclear cells (PBMCs), taken when the disease was refractory, from a patient treated with antithyroid drugs. This sequence uses TRBV30 and TRBJ1-2; the D gene remains uncertain. The sequenced DNA is TGTGCCTGGAGTAGGCCTGCCTACTATGGCTACACCTTC. Translated, it reads CAWSRPAYYGYTF.